This passage covers 18 T cell receptor beta chains from one sample sequenced in a study of CD8 T cells in ankylosing spondylitis. MiXCR, applied by TCRdb to the 5' RACE reads, yields one record per CDR3 protein. The data show a few hundred thousand distinct CDR3 sequences, with 15% to 20% seen just once and approximately 33% held by the top ten. Sequencing was carried out using blood, either unsorted or a sorted T cell fraction (not recorded which). These receptors were obtained from a male donor with ankylosing spondylitis or in good health (not recorded which).

About this clonotype itself: Since the CDR3 does not end with the conserved phenylalanine or tryptophan, this likely comes from a read error. The gene calls are TRBV5-6 and TRBJ2-4, with D unclear. Germline-derived CDR1 and CDR2 are SGHDT and YYEEEE. V shed 2 bases and J shed 8 bases, with 23 bases lying between them. This CDR3 is built from 17 residues. The CDR3 sequence is CASSFGPGKMEWDIQYS. The CDR3 DNA reads as TGTGCCAGCAGCTTTGGTCCCGGTAAGATGGAGTGGGACATTCAGTACTCC.

V gene TRBV5-1 combines with J gene TRBJ2-3; no firm D call. CDR3 size: 17 residues. The germline V gene encodes CDR1 SGHRS and CDR2 YFSETQ. V gave up 4 bases and J gave up 0 bases, with 18 bases separating them. CDR3 protein: CASSISFQGPSTDTQYF. The DNA for the CDR3 is TGCGCCAGCAGCATATCCTTCCAAGGGCCTAGCACAGATACGCAGTATTTT.

In this sample, this clonotype turned up a few times. The CDR3: CSVDSGIYNEQFF. CDR3 DNA: TGCAGCGTTGATTCAGGGATCTACAATGAGCAGTTCTTC. The genes are TRBV29-1 and TRBJ2-1, with a possible D match to TRBD1 (5 bases). CDR1 and CDR2 (germline): SQVTM, ANQGSEA. The germline V and J ends were trimmed by 3 bases and 3 bases, with 9 bases remaining between them. The CDR3 extends over 13 amino acids.

The V and J genes are TRBV4-2 and TRBJ2-3; D unresolved. The CDR3 is made up of 16 amino acids. CDR1 and CDR2 from the germline V gene are LGHNA and YNFKEQ. V was shortened by 3 bases and J by 0 bases, with 13 bases between the two germline ends. As DNA, the CDR3 is TGTGCCAGCAGCCATGAAGAGGAGACTAGCACAGATACGCAGTATTTT. Protein sequence: CASSHEEETSTDTQYF.

The V call is TRBV5-1, the J call TRBJ2-7; 7 nucleotides align to TRBD1. J gave up 0 bases and V 4 bases, and 13 bases lay outside the gene matches. CDR3 length: 17 amino acids. Germline V lookup: CDR1 SGHRS, CDR2 YFSETQ. The CDR3 DNA sequence: TGCGCCAGCAGCCTAAGTTGGGGGACAGACAGCTCCTACGAGCAGTACTTC. Residues: CASSLSWGTDSSYEQYF.

This clonotype showed up just a few times. The rearrangement uses TRBV7-6 and TRBJ2-7; TRBD2 matches at 8 bases. The germline CDR1 and CDR2 sequences are SGHVS and FNYEAQ. Germline trimming cut 7 bases from V and 3 bases from J; bases unmatched to any gene: 5. The length of the CDR3 is 13 residues. Written as DNA, the CDR3 is TGTGCCAGCACCCCCGCGGGGGGCTACGAGCAGTACTTC. It codes for CASTPAGGYEQYF.

The chain couples TRBV7-9 to TRBJ2-1; D perhaps matches TRBD1 (6 bases). V lost 5 bases and J lost 4, with 21 bases in between. Germline V gives CDR1 SEHNR, CDR2 FQNEAQ (reference sequence). This CDR3 spans 17 amino acids. CDR3 DNA sequence: TGTGCCAGCAGCCAGACCTTGGGGACACCAAAATACAATGAGCAGTTCTTC. Its protein product is CASSQTLGTPKYNEQFF. Drawing the rest from reference TRBV7-9 and TRBJ2-1, the complete variable domain is DTGVSQNPRHKITKRGQNVTFRCDPISEHNRLYWYRQTLGQGPEFLTYFQNEAQLEKSRLLSDRFSAERPKGSFSTLEIQRTEQGDSAMYLCASSQTLGTPKYNEQFFGPGTRLTVL.

Only a few counts were recorded for this clonotype. V usage is TRBV6-1 and J usage is TRBJ2-1; 10 nucleotides line up with TRBD1. V was pared by 6 bases and J by 7 bases, with 9 bases of the junction left unmatched. The CDR3 runs to 15 residues. Germline CDR1 is MNHNS and CDR2 is SASEGT. DNA of the CDR3: TGTGCCAGCAGCCTCGGACAGGGGGACTGGAATGAGCAGTTCTTC. It specifies CASSLGQGDWNEQFF.

The chain uses TRBV29-1 and TRBJ2-1, with 8 nucleotides matching TRBD2. The CDR3 contains 16 residues. Germline V gives CDR1 SQVTM, CDR2 ANQGSEA. Unmatched junction bases numbered 10, after V lost 4 bases and J lost 2 bases. CDR3 sequence (DNA): TGCAGCGTTGCGGGGGGAACGGGAGGGGCCTACAATGAGCAGTTCTTC. Its protein is CSVAGGTGGAYNEQFF.

The chain combines TRBV6-5 with TRBJ2-3; maybe TRBD2 (5 bases). Trimming left V 4 bases short and J 2 bases short, with 10 bases between. The CDR3 sequence is 14 residues long. CDR1 is MNHEY and CDR2 is SVGAGI in the germline V gene. The CDR3 spells CASSSWGDTDTQYF. The CDR3 DNA reads TGTGCCAGCAGTTCATGGGGAGACACAGATACGCAGTATTTT.

In its sample, this clonotype was seen a few times. The chain uses TRBV20-1 and TRBJ2-7; TRBD2 agrees at 8 bases. Looked up from germline, CDR1 is DFQATT and CDR2 is SNEGSKA (reference sequence). Trimming at V came to 1 base and at J to 1 base, leaving 3 bases not matched to a gene. This CDR3 has 14 amino acids. The CDR3 DNA reads as TGCAGTGCTAGAGTTCAGCGGGAGTCCTACGAGCAGTACTTC. Translated: CSARVQRESYEQYF.

The chain uses TRBV12-5 and TRBJ2-6; D might be TRBD1 or TRBD2, each matching 6 bases. Looked up from germline, CDR1 is LGHNT and CDR2 is FRNRAP. This CDR3 region has 17 residues. V was clipped by 0 bases and J by 3 bases, with 12 bases between them. The CDR3 is CASGLVGGPVGANVLTF. CDR3 nucleotide sequence: TGTGCTAGTGGTTTGGTTGGGGGGCCGGTTGGGGCCAACGTCCTGACTTTC.

CDR3: CSARLAGGGQFF. The CDR3 DNA sequence: TGCAGTGCTAGACTAGCGGGAGGAGGGCAGTTCTTC. This chain uses TRBV20-1 with TRBJ2-1; 11 bases match TRBD2. The CDR3 covers 12 residues. The trim removed 2 bases at V and 12 bases at J, leaving 3 bases unmatched. CDR1 DFQATT and CDR2 SNEGSKA come from the germline V gene (reference sequence).

This clonotype was observed a handful of times. The V call is TRBV20-1, the J call TRBJ2-7, with TRBD1 as a possible D gene (6 bases). The V and J ends lost 1 base and 0 bases respectively, with 25 bases between them. Germline V gene lookup returns CDR1 DFQATT and CDR2 SNEGSKA (reference sequence). This CDR3 contains 19 residues. The CDR3 loop reads CSARAHRVGRGVPSYEQYF. In DNA, the CDR3 is TGCAGTGCTAGAGCTCACAGGGTGGGCAGGGGAGTGCCCTCCTACGAGCAGTACTTC.

V usage is TRBV3-1 and J usage is TRBJ2-7; 7 bases align to TRBD1. With V trimmed by 5 bases and J by 2 bases, 6 bases remained unmatched. Germline V gene lookup returns CDR1 LGHDT and CDR2 YNNKEL (reference sequence). CDR3 length equals 14 residues. This chain's CDR3 is CASSARDSPYEQYF. As DNA, the CDR3 is TGTGCCAGCAGCGCTCGGGACAGCCCCTACGAGCAGTACTTC.

Only a few counts were recorded for this clonotype. The gene calls are TRBV20-1 and TRBJ1-1; TRBD1 agrees at 7 bases. The CDR3 covers 13 residues. The V segment lost 6 bases and the J segment 0 bases; nucleotides outside the gene matches: 4. Per germline, CDR1 DFQATT and CDR2 SNEGSKA (reference sequence). As DNA, the CDR3 is TGCAGTGCAGACGACAGGGTGAACACTGAAGCTTTCTTT. This gives the protein CSADDRVNTEAFF.

This clonotype was detected only a few times. The chain joins TRBV20-1 to TRBJ2-5; 10 positions match TRBD2. The V gene's germline CDR1 is DFQATT and CDR2 SNEGSKA (reference sequence). The CDR3 covers 15 residues. Unmatched junction bases numbered 11, after V lost 5 bases and J lost 5 bases. The CDR3 sequence is CSAWDPGTSDETQYF. As DNA, the CDR3 is TGCAGTGCTTGGGACCCCGGGACTAGCGACGAGACCCAGTACTTC.

DNA of the CDR3: TGCGCCAGCAGTTATGACAGAGCCTACGAGCAGTACTTC. It encodes CASSYDRAYEQYF. The V gene is TRBV5-1, the J gene TRBJ2-7; a weak D match, TRBD1 (5 bases). There are 13 residues in the CDR3. The V end lost 5 bases, the J end lost 2 bases, and 11 bases lay between the germline ends. CDR1 and CDR2 from the germline V gene are SGHRS and YFSETQ.